The entry below describes one TCR beta chain. Its antigen is still unknown. The sample holds no much larger clone one base away, and base qualities are not on file. What this sample's time point label stands for: before neoadjuvant nivolumab. Patients were newly diagnosed with stage II-IVA oral cavity squamous cell carcinoma and had received no prior systemic or radiation treatment. The cohort consisted of patients with HPV-negative, locally advanced oral cavity squamous cell carcinoma. No culture maintenance or expansion was done, as the peripheral blood mononuclear cells went straight to analysis. The samples were obtained from a longitudinal correlative study of a single-arm phase II trial testing neoadjuvant nivolumab in oral cavity squamous cell carcinoma. Genomic DNA-based TCRbeta sequencing was performed on subject-matched pre- and post-treatment PBMCs and tumors from three responders and three non-responders. Peripheral blood mononuclear cells were collected once before nivolumab treatment and again after treatment, at the time of surgery. Genomic DNA was isolated from PBMCs using the Maxwell RSC DNA from Cells kit.

This sample is part of a study of neoadjuvant anti-PD-1 for oral cavity cancer (dated by TCRdb to about 2021). Background for the entire study: Three to four biweekly doses of nivolumab at 3 mg/kg were mostly administered to patients before curative-intent surgical resection. Responders were defined as patients with complete response, partial response or stable disease by RECIST 1.1; non-responders were defined as patients with progression. Patients without progression received a fourth nivolumab dose around day 43 and underwent definitive surgical resection on days 50-56. The parent correlative cohort had over ten patients and a response rate of 33%.

V is shortened by 0 bases, J by 0 bases, and the region joining them spans 13 bases. The germline V gene encodes CDR1 SGHDT and CDR2 YYEEEE. The CDR3 covers 17 residues, taking in both the cysteine and the phenylalanine. The kept DNA is CDR3 alone, 51 bases in frame from the first base. Points the paper makes about the study in general: After neoadjuvant nivolumab, non-responders showed significantly higher T cell clonality (Gini index) in PBMCs than responders did. Higher pretreatment blood Treg/Th17 ratios correlated with both higher pretreatment blood TCRbeta clonality and lower post-treatment tumor TCRbeta clonality. The TCR analyses had only three patients in each response group, and the authors called for validation in larger cohorts.

For deep sequencing, PBMC libraries mostly used around 480 ng of input genomic DNA, with six replicates for each sample. TCRbeta libraries were prepared with the immunoSEQ hsTCRbeta kit according to the manufacturer's instructions. An Illumina NovaSeq 6000 S4 flow cell was used to sequence the final libraries, which had first been combined to 3 nM. Per the source publication's procedure: The immunoSEQ Analyzer was used for raw data preprocessing and quality control. The analysis was limited to productive rearrangements, and each clonotype was defined by a unique CDR3 amino acid sequence. Repertoire clonality was estimated as the Gini-Simpson index, which was calculated using the R package tcR. Gini indices were compared with Student's t test, and associations with tumor size change were assessed by Pearson correlation. This immuneACCESS table, as held by TCRdb, lists in-frame sequences with V and J called but not all clones. Of the missing ones, under half trace to an unresolved V gene in checked studies; the others have no known cause. V, J and clone size derive from that table, while D and trimming were established from the DNA sequence. For this sample the table gives 60,000 to 80,000 clones, of which 79% were detected only once. The ten largest clones represent 2.5% to 3% of the sample.

The input for sequencing was PBMCs, taken before nivolumab (anti-PD-1) treatment. The TCR sequence derives from a person between 40 and 85 years old with oral cavity squamous cell carcinoma. The sequence joins TRBV5-6 to TRBJ1-3; the D gene is not confidently resolved. CDR3 sequence: CASSLAEVGPSGNTIYF. The nucleotide sequence is TGTGCCAGCAGCTTGGCAGAAGTCGGCCCCTCTGGAAACACCATATATTTT.